The clone carrying this TCR beta chain was counted ten times or more. The antigen is unknown. The sample is drawn from a study of T-cell reconstitution after alpha-beta-depleted transplantation in children. Study results and limitations: Reported findings indicate that, about two months after transplant, alpha-beta T cells came from several hundred expanded clones, which were derived from non-depleted graft cells. From newly produced T cells came most of the T-cell counts and diversity one year after transplant.

As it was prepared, the TCRbeta library received unique molecular identifiers. TCRdb reprocessed the PCR reads via MiXCR and lists one record per CDR3 protein. The sample lists roughly 490,000 distinct CDR3 sequences; about an eighth were seen once. The CDR3 is 13 amino acids. The germline gives CDR1 DFQATT, CDR2 SNEGSKA (reference sequence). The V end was cut by 6 bases, the J end by 1 base, with 9 bases between. This rearrangement joins TRBV20-1 to TRBJ1-4; D is unresolved. The clonotype comes from a female patient between 2 and 15 years old who had a stem cell transplant for aplastic anemia, so the T cells may come from the graft donor. This sample comprised PBMCs, mostly from graft donor cells, obtained 180 days after TCRalphabeta/CD19-depleted stem cell transplant. CDR3 sequence reads: CSAHGGTNEKLFF. CDR3 in DNA: TGCAGTGCCCACGGAGGAACTAATGAAAAACTGTTTTTT.